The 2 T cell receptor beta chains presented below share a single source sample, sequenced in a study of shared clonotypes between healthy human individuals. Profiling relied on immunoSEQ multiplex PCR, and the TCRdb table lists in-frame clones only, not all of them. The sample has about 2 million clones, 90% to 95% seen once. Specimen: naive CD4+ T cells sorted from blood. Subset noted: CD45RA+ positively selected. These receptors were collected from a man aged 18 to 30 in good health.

Here the CDR3 DNA reads TGTGCCAGCAGCCGCGGGACAGGGTTCAGCACCGGGGAGCTGTTTTTT. Residues: CASSRGTGFSTGELFF. The genes are TRBV9 and TRBJ2-2; 9 bases fit TRBD1. Per germline, CDR1 SGDLS and CDR2 YYNGEE. The CDR3 is 16 amino acids. The V segment lost 4 bases and the J segment 4 bases; nucleotides outside the gene matches: 8. Complete variable domain (other parts from reference TRBV9 and TRBJ2-2): DSGVTQTPKHLITATGQRVTLRCSPRSGDLSVYWYQQSLDQGLQFLIQYYNGEERAKGNILERFSAQQFPDLHSELNLSSLELGDSALYFCASSRGTGFSTGELFFGEGSRLTVL.

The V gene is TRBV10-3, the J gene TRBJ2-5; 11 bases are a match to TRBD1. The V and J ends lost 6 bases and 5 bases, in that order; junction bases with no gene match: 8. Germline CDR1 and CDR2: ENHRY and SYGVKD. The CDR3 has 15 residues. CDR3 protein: CAIRTGTGGSETQYF. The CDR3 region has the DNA TGTGCCATCAGGACCGGGACAGGGGGGAGTGAGACCCAGTACTTC.